The clone carrying this T cell receptor (beta chain) appeared many times. CDR1 is SGHRS and CDR2 is YFSETQ in the germline V gene. Trimming at V came to 5 bases and at J to 4 bases, leaving 10 bases not matched to a gene. The CDR3 sequence is 16 residues long. These data originate in a study of T cells in Graves' hyperthyroidism and ophthalmopathy. RNA transcripts yielded amplified TCR beta CDR3 regions. Using the HTBI primer set, a first-round RT-PCR was run on the TCR CDR3. TCRdb re-called the multiplex PCR reads through MiXCR, storing one row per CDR3 protein. The sample lists hundreds of thousands of distinct CDR3 sequences, over 11% occurring once.

V and J are TRBV5-1 and TRBJ2-2, with 8 bases fitting TRBD1. Sequencing was performed on blood. This TCR was sampled from a woman aged 30 to 39 with Graves' hyperthyroidism that later progressed to Graves' ophthalmopathy. CDR3 sequence (DNA): TGCGCCAGCAGTCAGCAGGGGGCCCTCGGCACCGGGGAGCTGTTTTTT. Its protein is CASSQQGALGTGELFF.